Reported below is one T cell receptor (beta chain). Its antigen is unknown. No qualities accompany the bases; no much larger clone lies one base away. For sequencing of the TCRbeta CDR3 region, genomic DNA was extracted from the sorted cells. The immunoSEQ Assay was used for sequencing of TCRbeta CDR3 regions. The immuneACCESS repertoire file appears here via TCRdb, limited to in-frame rearrangements. These files lack a portion of the clones; in checked studies, under half of the deficit traces to unresolved V genes, and the cause of the others is not known. The sample table records about 83,000 clones; roughly 87% of these occur just once. 0.55% to 0.7% of the sample goes to the ten largest clones. This specimen belongs to a study of OX40 agonist ivuxolimab in advanced cancers. Some background on the complete study: Ivuxolimab, which targeted the costimulatory receptor OX40 (CD134), was an agonistic, fully human IgG2 monoclonal antibody. Intravenous ivuxolimab was administered to patients every 2 weeks at six dose levels: 0.01, 0.1, 0.3, 1.5, 3 and 10 mg/kg. Among the approximately 50 dose-escalation patients, around 19 had hepatocellular carcinoma, approximately 15 melanoma, 9 renal cell carcinoma and 9 head and neck cancer. The dose-escalation cohort was over 70% male with a mean age of about 60 years, ranging from roughly 23 to 79. Prior anti-PD-1, anti-PD-L1 or anti-CTLA-4 therapy was permitted, and 30% to 50% of dose-escalation patients had received checkpoint inhibitors. Partial responses occurred in three dose-escalation patients, of whom one had hepatocellular carcinoma and two had cutaneous melanoma. The point of sequencing TCRbeta in the periphery was to test whether ivuxolimab changed TCR sequence diversity and drove clonal T-cell expansion. The paper describes the monotherapy dose-escalation part (N ≈ 51 patients) of the phase I trial of ivuxolimab. The research as a whole found: After ivuxolimab, more expanded clones were found on average in CD8+ T cells than in CD4+ T cells. The antigen specificity of the clonally expanded peripheral T cells was not determined. In partial responders in the 0.1-3.0 mg/kg groups, normalized peripheral clonal expansion was found to be among the lowest, especially among CD8+ T cells. Clonal expansion of both CD4+ and CD8+ blood T cells was observed from baseline to week 6 at doses 0.1 to 3.0 mg/kg. Low levels of normalized T-cell clonal expansion were also seen in some nonresponding patients.

Patients with autoimmune disease history or receiving systemic immunosuppression were excluded from the trial. Peripheral blood for TCR sequencing was collected from all dose cohorts at baseline, on cycle 4 day 1, and on cycle 7 day 1. Samples were obtained from an open-label, multicenter, first-in-human phase I dose-escalation trial of ivuxolimab. Adults with locally advanced or metastatic melanoma, renal cell carcinoma, hepatocellular carcinoma or head and neck squamous cell carcinoma were enrolled in the trial. Before TCR sequencing, CD4+ T cells and CD8+ T cells were sorted from peripheral blood as separate populations. The sequence was collected from an adult with an advanced solid tumor such as melanoma, head and neck, liver or kidney cancer. The source was CD4+ or CD8+ T cells sorted from blood, collected in a trial of the OX40 agonist ivuxolimab.

The CDR3 protein: CASNAGTENYGYTF. The base sequence is TGTGCCAGTAATGCCGGGACAGAGAACTATGGCTACACCTTC. The V and J segments used are TRBV19 and TRBJ1-2, with 7 bases in between that match TRBD1. For CDR1 and CDR2, the germline V gene (reference sequence) lists LNHDA and SQIVND. The V end gives up 7 bases and the J end 2 bases, leaving 7 bases in the junction not matched to a gene. Inclusive of the bounding cysteine and phenylalanine, the CDR3 is 14 residues long. The read is trimmed to its CDR3 DNA, 42 bases read in frame from base 1.